This T cell receptor (beta chain) was observed in a study of vaccination and CD4 T cells after COVID-19. General study results and limits: When vaccine-specific clones from convalescent patients were examined, 304 of 307 were spike mono-reactive.

With the Oncomine TCR Beta short-read assay, DNA from cultured CD4+ T cells was sequenced. Genomic DNA was isolated from CD4+ T cells that had been cultured. TCRdb reprocessed the PCR reads via MiXCR and lists one record per CDR3 protein. The sample records roughly 14,000 distinct CDR3 sequences, 52% being singletons. Trimming removed 6 bases at V and 0 bases at J, with 15 bases between. Germline CDR1 and CDR2: MRHNA and SNTAGT. The CDR3 spans 16 residues. With regard to this clonotype: Its antigen remains unidentified.

The treatment was: approximately nine-day PBMC culture with coronavirus spike peptide pools or control peptides (ViraFEST assay). This TCR derives from a human donor who had recovered from COVID-19. The sequenced sample consisted of CD4+ T cells from blood, cultured in vitro. This chain links TRBV6-4 with TRBJ1-5; D might be TRBD1 (6 bases). Here the CDR3 reads CASRGLGAYSNQPQHF. CDR3 nucleotide sequence: TGTGCCAGCAGGGGTTTGGGGGCATATAGCAATCAGCCCCAGCATTTT.